Described below is a single T cell receptor beta chain sequence and its context. Its antigen is not yet known. No base-level quality is on record; no much larger clone is a single base apart. This record comes from a study of blood T cell repertoires in COVID-19 (dated by TCRdb to the early 2020s). A note on the overall study: Samples from collaborators originated in the United States, Italy and Spain and spanned both the acute and convalescent phases of COVID-19. The prospective study material was composed of cDNA or gDNA derived from T cells, B-cell-depleted T cells, or PBMCs. The dataset comprised deeply sampled blood TCRbeta repertoires from subjects exposed to, actively infected with, or recovered from COVID-19. A freely available public database, intended as a resource for researchers studying the immune response to SARS-CoV-2, is where the repertoires were released. Samples were obtained from the ongoing ImmuneRACE study (first 160 participants) and from some 1,300 subjects provided by 6 global collaborators. Sample metadata almost always included a de-identified subject ID, COVID-19 status, age in years and sex. HLA class I and class II types, where available, came from metadata supplied by the sample provider rather than from assay-based typing.

Overall results and qualifications from the work: Clinical and demographic metadata were provided uncurated, with the amount varying by source and participant.

One collaborating source in Seattle enrolled patients while the patients were actively infected and followed the patients over time throughout the course of disease. The collaborating institutions used their own protocols to collect whole blood in K2EDTA tubes. Collaborator samples were shipped for TCRbeta analysis as frozen whole blood, isolated PBMCs, or DNA extracted from either sample type. According to the germline V gene (reference sequence), CDR1 reads WNHNN and CDR2 reads SYGVQD. From the cysteine up to the phenylalanine, the CDR3 has a length of 18 residues. Only the CDR3 DNA stays, 54 bases, in frame from base 1. Trimming takes 3 bases off V and 3 bases off J; junction bases not matched to a gene: 12. The immunoSEQ Assay, a bias-controlled multiplex PCR, was used to amplify TCRbeta CDR3 regions from genomic DNA. The authors processed their data as follows. The number of nucleated cells in each sample was estimated from the amplification of reference gene primers within the assay. To quantify the absolute abundance of each unique TCRbeta CDR3 rearrangement, sequence reads were collapsed and filtered. Productive Simpson clonality was computed per sample as the square root of Simpson's diversity index over productive rearrangements. Entries here come from immuneACCESS through TCRdb and include only in-frame sequences with V and J called. Some clones fail to appear in such tables; in the studies checked, an unresolved V gene covers under half of the shortfall, and the cause of the remainder is unknown. V and J calls and clone size follow that table, whereas D and trimming were derived from the DNA. The sample table shows some 290,000 clones, and about 90% are seen once. Jointly, the top ten make up less than 3.5% of the sample.

This receptor was taken from a woman aged 25 to 39 with COVID-19, enrolled during active disease. Sequenced material: peripheral blood. This chain joins TRBV10-1 to TRBJ2-3, with 10 bases matching TRBD2. The bases read TGCGCCAGCAGTGACGGTCTGGCTAGCGGGAGTTCGACAGATACGCAGTATTTT. The resulting protein is CASSDGLASGSSTDTQYF.